The rows below give T cell receptor beta chains drawn from one sample of a study of T cell changes during pregnancy in multiple sclerosis. Method: immunoSEQ multiplex PCR; TCRdb's copy keeps in-frame clones and lacks some. This table has around 70,000 clones, more than 80% appearing once. Sequencing used peripheral blood, obtained in the second trimester of pregnancy. The receptors here all came from a female donor in good health, enrolled as a control in a pregnancy study. The CDR3 runs from the conserved cysteine through the conserved F or W. D genes are given only for firm matches. Clone size is stated in some rows and not others, as once, few, many or a class when expanded.

cdr3_nt: TGTGCCAGCAGCTCCGGACAGCATAATGAAAAACTGTTTTTT
cdr3_aa: CASSSGQHNEKLFF
d_call: -
j_call: TRBJ1-4
clone_size: -
v_call: TRBV7-2

cdr3_nt: TGTGCCAGCAGCCCCTACCCGTCTATATTCCGAGATGAAGCTTTCTTT
cdr3_aa: CASSPYPSIFRDEAFF
d_call: -
j_call: TRBJ1-1
clone_size: -
v_call: TRBV7-2

cdr3_nt: TGTGCCACTATAGGGAGGGATCAAAGACATTTT
cdr3_aa: CATIGRDQRHF
d_call: -
j_call: TRBJ1-5
clone_size: -
v_call: TRBV28

cdr3_nt: TGTGCCAGCAGCTTATCAGAAAACTATGGCTACACCTTC
cdr3_aa: CASSLSENYGYTF
d_call: -
j_call: TRBJ1-2
clone_size: few
v_call: TRBV7-9

cdr3_nt: TGCAGCGCCAGAGGACAGGACTCTGGGGCCAACGTCCTGACTTTC
cdr3_aa: CSARGQDSGANVLTF
d_call: TRBD1
j_call: TRBJ2-6
clone_size: once
v_call: TRBV29-1

cdr3_nt: TGCGCCAGCAGCCAAGGAAATAGCGGGGGGGTAGTTACGCAGTATTTT
cdr3_aa: CASSQGNSGGVVTQYF
d_call: TRBD2
j_call: TRBJ2-3
clone_size: -
v_call: TRBV4-1

cdr3_nt: TGCGCCAGCAGCCAAGATGGGGACAGTGGTAGGGAGCAGTACTTC
cdr3_aa: CASSQDGDSGREQYF
d_call: TRBD1
j_call: TRBJ2-7
clone_size: -
v_call: TRBV4-1

cdr3_nt: TGTGCCAGCAGTGAAAGAGGACTAGCGGCACTCACAGATACGCAGTATTTT
cdr3_aa: CASSERGLAALTDTQYF
d_call: TRBD2
j_call: TRBJ2-3
clone_size: -
v_call: TRBV6-1

cdr3_nt: TGTGCCTGGAGTAGTAAGGGGTCAGAGACCCAGTACTTC
cdr3_aa: CAWSSKGSETQYF
d_call: -
j_call: TRBJ2-5
clone_size: once
v_call: TRBV30

cdr3_nt: TGTGCCAGCTCACGGAACAGGGAATCACCCCTCCACTTT
cdr3_aa: CASSRNRESPLHF
d_call: -
j_call: TRBJ1-6
clone_size: -
v_call: TRBV18

cdr3_nt: TGTGCCAGCCCCCCATCCGGACTAGCGAACTCCTACGAGCAGTACTTC
cdr3_aa: CASPPSGLANSYEQYF
d_call: TRBD2
j_call: TRBJ2-7
clone_size: -
v_call: TRBV7-8

cdr3_nt: TGTGCCAGCAGCCAAGTGAACAGGGGGTTCGACGAGCAGTACTTC
cdr3_aa: CASSQVNRGFDEQYF
d_call: TRBD1
j_call: TRBJ2-7
clone_size: -
v_call: TRBV4-2

cdr3_nt: TGTGCCAGCAGTTCACAGGTTCACTATGGCTACACCTTC
cdr3_aa: CASSSQVHYGYTF
d_call: -
j_call: TRBJ1-2
clone_size: -
v_call: TRBV28

cdr3_nt: TGTGCCAGCAGCCCTGTTAGGGGGACGCAGTACTTC
cdr3_aa: CASSPVRGTQYF
d_call: -
j_call: TRBJ2-7
clone_size: -
v_call: TRBV14

cdr3_nt: TGTGCCAGCAGTTACTCGCAACAGGGGAACAATGAGCAGTTCTTC
cdr3_aa: CASSYSQQGNNEQFF
d_call: TRBD1
j_call: TRBJ2-1
clone_size: once
v_call: TRBV6-5

cdr3_nt: TGTGCCAGCAGCTTTCGGGACAGGTCCTACGAGCAGTACTTC
cdr3_aa: CASSFRDRSYEQYF
d_call: TRBD1
j_call: TRBJ2-7
clone_size: -
v_call: TRBV13

cdr3_nt: TGTGCCAGCAGAGACAGGGGATACAATGAGCAGTTCTTC
cdr3_aa: CASRDRGYNEQFF
d_call: TRBD1
j_call: TRBJ2-1
clone_size: -
v_call: TRBV13

cdr3_nt: TGTGCCAGCAGGTCTAAAGGACACTCCAATCAGCCCCAGCATTTT
cdr3_aa: CASRSKGHSNQPQHF
d_call: -
j_call: TRBJ1-5
clone_size: -
v_call: TRBV2

cdr3_nt: TGTGCCAGCAGCCGGGCAGGGACTAAAATGAACACTGAAGCTTTCTTT
cdr3_aa: CASSRAGTKMNTEAFF
d_call: -
j_call: TRBJ1-1
clone_size: -
v_call: TRBV7-9

cdr3_nt: TGTGCCAGCAGTTACGACGGGGGGACTAGCGGGGTGTACTTC
cdr3_aa: CASSYDGGTSGVYF
d_call: TRBD2
j_call: TRBJ2-7
clone_size: -
v_call: TRBV2

cdr3_nt: TGTGCCAGCAGCTTCACAGGGTCGGGCACTGAAGCTTTCTTT
cdr3_aa: CASSFTGSGTEAFF
d_call: -
j_call: TRBJ1-1
clone_size: -
v_call: TRBV7-2

cdr3_nt: TGCGCCAGCAGCCAAGATTATGGAGTCTCGCACTATGGCTACACCTTC
cdr3_aa: CASSQDYGVSHYGYTF
d_call: -
j_call: TRBJ1-2
clone_size: medium-sized
v_call: TRBV4-3

cdr3_nt: TGTGCCAGCACCAAGGGGGGGGTGTCCTACAATGAGCAGTTCTTC
cdr3_aa: CASTKGGVSYNEQFF
d_call: -
j_call: TRBJ2-1
clone_size: -
v_call: TRBV6-6

cdr3_nt: TGTGCCAGCGCCACAGGGGAGCGGAATGAAAAACTGTTTTTT
cdr3_aa: CASATGERNEKLFF
d_call: TRBD1
j_call: TRBJ1-4
clone_size: once
v_call: TRBV7-2

cdr3_nt: TGCGCCAGCATGCTCGCGGGTATCAGAACTGAAGCTTTCTTT
cdr3_aa: CASMLAGIRTEAFF
d_call: -
j_call: TRBJ1-1
clone_size: -
v_call: TRBV10-2

cdr3_nt: TGTGCCAGCACTACCGTAGCGGGGGGGGTGAATGAGCAGTTCTTC
cdr3_aa: CASTTVAGGVNEQFF
d_call: TRBD2
j_call: TRBJ2-1
clone_size: few
v_call: TRBV27

cdr3_nt: TGTGCCAGTAAAAGGGCAGGGCTTAATGAAAAACTGTTTTTT
cdr3_aa: CASKRAGLNEKLFF
d_call: -
j_call: TRBJ1-4
clone_size: -
v_call: TRBV19

cdr3_nt: TGTGCCACTCGACAGCCAGACACTGAAGCTTTCTTT
cdr3_aa: CATRQPDTEAFF
d_call: -
j_call: TRBJ1-1
clone_size: -
v_call: TRBV30

cdr3_nt: TGTGCCAGCAGCACAGGACCCCTCCTCACCTACAATGAGCAGTTCTTC
cdr3_aa: CASSTGPLLTYNEQFF
d_call: -
j_call: TRBJ2-1
clone_size: -
v_call: TRBV7-2

cdr3_nt: TGTGCCAGCAGCTATGGACTCAACCCCAATGAGCAGTTCTTC
cdr3_aa: CASSYGLNPNEQFF
d_call: -
j_call: TRBJ2-1
clone_size: -
v_call: TRBV4-2

cdr3_nt: TGTGCCAGCAGCTTCTCTGAGGGCATGAACACTGAAGCTTTCTTT
cdr3_aa: CASSFSEGMNTEAFF
d_call: -
j_call: TRBJ1-1
clone_size: -
v_call: TRBV7-8

cdr3_nt: TGTGCCAGCAGCTCCCGGGACATAGGGTTGTCTCAGCATTTT
cdr3_aa: CASSSRDIGLSQHF
d_call: -
j_call: TRBJ1-5
clone_size: -
v_call: TRBV12-1

cdr3_nt: TGTGCCAGCAGCCTGGCAAACTCTGGAAACACCATATATTTT
cdr3_aa: CASSLANSGNTIYF
d_call: -
j_call: TRBJ1-3
clone_size: -
v_call: TRBV11-2

cdr3_nt: TGTGCCAGCAGCCAGGGATATAGCAATCAGCCCCAGCATTTT
cdr3_aa: CASSQGYSNQPQHF
d_call: -
j_call: TRBJ1-5
clone_size: -
v_call: TRBV2

cdr3_nt: TGTGCCAGCAGGACTAGGAATGAGCAGTTCTTC
cdr3_aa: CASRTRNEQFF
d_call: -
j_call: TRBJ2-1
clone_size: -
v_call: TRBV27

cdr3_nt: TGTGCCAGCAGTTATACCATGACAGAGAACACTGAAGCTTTCTTT
cdr3_aa: CASSYTMTENTEAFF
d_call: -
j_call: TRBJ1-1
clone_size: once
v_call: TRBV13

cdr3_nt: TGTGCCAGCAGCCCGGACACTACCCGGGGCACAGATACGCAGTATTTT
cdr3_aa: CASSPDTTRGTDTQYF
d_call: -
j_call: TRBJ2-3
clone_size: once
v_call: TRBV7-2

cdr3_nt: TGTGCCAGCAGGCTATGGAGCCCCGGGACAGGGGGGTTTGAGCAGTTCTTC
cdr3_aa: CASRLWSPGTGGFEQFF
d_call: TRBD1
j_call: TRBJ2-1
clone_size: -
v_call: TRBV5-6

cdr3_nt: TGTGCCAGCAGCCAAGATAAAGACAGGGGTCCCCAGTACTTC
cdr3_aa: CASSQDKDRGPQYF
d_call: TRBD1
j_call: TRBJ2-5
clone_size: -
v_call: TRBV4-2

cdr3_nt: TGTGCCAGCAGCCTTACAGGACAGGGAGGCGAGACCCAGTACTTC
cdr3_aa: CASSLTGQGGETQYF
d_call: TRBD1
j_call: TRBJ2-5
clone_size: -
v_call: TRBV7-9

cdr3_nt: TGTGCCAGCAGCTTAAGGGACAGAACAGACGAGCAGTACTTC
cdr3_aa: CASSLRDRTDEQYF
d_call: TRBD1
j_call: TRBJ2-7
clone_size: -
v_call: TRBV11-2

cdr3_nt: TGCGCCAGCAGCCCCGACAGGGTTGAAGCTTTCTTT
cdr3_aa: CASSPDRVEAFF
d_call: TRBD1
j_call: TRBJ1-1
clone_size: -
v_call: TRBV4-1

cdr3_nt: TGTGCCAGCAGTCCCCGGGACAGGAATAGCAATCAGCCCCAGCATTTT
cdr3_aa: CASSPRDRNSNQPQHF
d_call: TRBD1
j_call: TRBJ1-5
clone_size: -
v_call: TRBV7-8

cdr3_nt: TGTGCCAGCGGCGACAGGGGTTCACCCCTCCACTTT
cdr3_aa: CASGDRGSPLHF
d_call: TRBD1
j_call: TRBJ1-6
clone_size: -
v_call: TRBV9

cdr3_nt: TGTGCCAGCAGTTTATTTAGGACAGGGATCGGGTTCACCGGGGAGCTGTTTTTT
cdr3_aa: CASSLFRTGIGFTGELFF
d_call: TRBD1
j_call: TRBJ2-2
clone_size: -
v_call: TRBV27

cdr3_nt: TGTGCCAGCAGCGTAGTGCAGGGGGGCACAGATACGCAGTATTTT
cdr3_aa: CASSVVQGGTDTQYF
d_call: TRBD1
j_call: TRBJ2-3
clone_size: once
v_call: TRBV9

cdr3_nt: TGTGCCAGCAGTTACCCCGACAGGGGTCAGCCCCAGCATTTT
cdr3_aa: CASSYPDRGQPQHF
d_call: TRBD1
j_call: TRBJ1-5
clone_size: -
v_call: TRBV6-6

cdr3_nt: TGTGCCAGCCCCCCGGGGACTAGCGGGGAACAAGAGACCCAGTACTTC
cdr3_aa: CASPPGTSGEQETQYF
d_call: TRBD2
j_call: TRBJ2-5
clone_size: -
v_call: TRBV5-6

cdr3_nt: TGTGCCAGCAGCTTAGGGGAGGGCGCGAGGCAGCCCCAGCATTTT
cdr3_aa: CASSLGEGARQPQHF
d_call: -
j_call: TRBJ1-5
clone_size: -
v_call: TRBV7-6

cdr3_nt: TGTGCCAGCAGCTTAACCCAAGACAGGGGGTATGGCTACACCTTC
cdr3_aa: CASSLTQDRGYGYTF
d_call: TRBD1
j_call: TRBJ1-2
clone_size: -
v_call: TRBV7-2

cdr3_nt: TGTGCCAGTACCAGCCAGGGGGGCACTGAAGCTTTCTTT
cdr3_aa: CASTSQGGTEAFF
d_call: TRBD1
j_call: TRBJ1-1
clone_size: -
v_call: TRBV19

cdr3_nt: TGTGCCAGCAGCGTAGGGGACAACAATGAAAAACTGTTTTTT
cdr3_aa: CASSVGDNNEKLFF
d_call: -
j_call: TRBJ1-4
clone_size: -
v_call: TRBV9